This T cell receptor beta chain was identified during a study of regulatory T cells in long-lasting Graves disease. Relying on iRepertoire HTBI primers and Arm-PCR of CDR3 regions, the team built TCR beta libraries. MiXCR was run by TCRdb on the multiplex PCR reads, yielding one entry per CDR3 protein. The sample lists some 600,000 distinct CDR3 sequences; approximately 16% were seen once. A few counts support this clonotype. Time point: newly diagnosed GD, antithyroid drugs for less than 3 months. Generation of the TCR library employed RNA extracted from PBMCs. Germline loops: CDR1 GTSNPN, CDR2 SVGIG (reference sequence). The CDR3 contains 18 residues. With 0 bases removed from V and 5 bases from J, the gap between germline ends came to 20 bases. The data were also submitted as part of a second study, on T cells in Graves' hyperthyroidism and ophthalmopathy.

Source: peripheral blood mononuclear cells (PBMCs), taken at new diagnosis, from a patient treated with antithyroid drugs. The source of this sequence is a man younger than 35 with Graves disease. The chain joins TRBV30 to TRBJ1-6; possible D gene TRBD1, 5 bases. CDR3 bases: TGTGCCTGGAGTGTACGTGCGGGACTCCCCAAGGATAATTCACCCCTCCACTTT. It specifies CAWSVRAGLPKDNSPLHF.